One and the same sample provided the 16 T cell receptor beta chains below, sequenced in a study of vaccination effects on CD4 cells after COVID-19. Antigens for these TCRs are unknown. Antigen-specific CD4+ T cells were first expanded with viral peptide pools by the ViraFEST assay and only then sequenced. Investigators separated out CD4+ T cells once about eleven days of culture had passed. Produced via immunoSEQ multiplex PCR; TCRdb's table is partial and in-frame only. In the table there are tens of thousands of clones, over 75% of which are singletons. Sequencing used CD4+ T cells from PBMCs cultured with HCoV-229E spike peptides, obtained before COVID-19 vaccination. Receptor source: a human donor who received a COVID-19 vaccine.

The rearrangement links TRBV4-1 to TRBJ1-5; D call uncertain. V was cut by 0 bases and J by 7 bases, with 13 bases left in between. The CDR3 totals 15 residues. CDR1 and CDR2 from the germline V gene are MGHRA and YSYEKL. CDR3 loop: CASSQDHGPGQPQHF. The CDR3 DNA reads TGCGCCAGCAGCCAAGACCACGGGCCCGGCCAGCCCCAGCATTTT.

The rearrangement joins TRBV24-1 to TRBJ2-5, with 9 bases aligning to TRBD1. J gave up 4 bases and V 4 bases, and 9 bases lay outside the gene matches. Germline-derived CDR1 and CDR2 are KGHDR and SFDVKD. The CDR3 spans 16 residues. The CDR3 loop reads CATSDPTGGWAETQYF. As DNA, the CDR3 is TGTGCCACCAGTGACCCTACAGGGGGCTGGGCAGAGACCCAGTACTTC.

CDR3 amino acids: CASSLWSQETQYF. In nucleotides, the CDR3 is TGTGCCAGCAGTTTGTGGAGCCAGGAGACCCAGTACTTC. This chain connects TRBV12-3 or TRBV12-4 to TRBJ2-5; D gene uncertain. Trimming removed 3 bases at V and 5 bases at J, with 10 bases between. This CDR3 is built from 13 residues.

The V and J genes are TRBV5-4 and TRBJ1-1; a possible D gene is TRBD1 (6 bases). Germline V gene lookup returns CDR1 SGHNT and CDR2 YYREEE (reference sequence). CDR3 length equals 14 residues. Trimming left V 7 bases short and J 11 bases short, with 24 bases between. The CDR3 sequence: CASVPGGQGRRAFF. The CDR3 coding sequence is TGTGCCAGCGTACCCGGGGGGCAGGGAAGGAGGGCTTTCTTT.

The rearrangement links TRBV7-3 to TRBJ2-5; D remains unclear. Germline-derived CDR1 and CDR2 are SGHTA and FQGTGA. V was cut by 2 bases and J by 2 bases, with 6 bases left in between. CDR3 length equals 13 residues. CDR3 DNA: TGTGCCAGCAGCTTAGCCAGGCAAGAGACCCAGTACTTC. Residues: CASSLARQETQYF.

The chain joins TRBV6-2 or TRBV6-3 to TRBJ2-4; weak D call: TRBD2 (5 bases). Germline V gene lookup returns CDR1 MNHEY and CDR2 SVGEGT. Trimming took off 3 bases at V and 5 bases at J, with 11 bases between the two ends. The length of the CDR3 is 14 residues. In DNA, the CDR3 is TGTGCCAGCAGTTATCTGGGAGCAGAAAACATTCAGTACTTC. Translation: CASSYLGAENIQYF.

The chain employs TRBV6-6 and TRBJ1-2; the D gene is possibly TRBD1 (5 bases). Germline V gene data show CDR1 as MNHNY and CDR2 as SVGAGI (reference sequence). Deletions cut 0 bases from V and 4 bases from J, with 12 bases between. There are 15 residues in the CDR3. The CDR3 DNA is TGTGCCAGCAGTTACTCGAGGGGTGGCGGCTATGGCTACACCTTC. Its translation: CASSYSRGGGYGYTF.

The chain is built from TRBV24-1 and TRBJ2-1, with 10 nucleotides matching TRBD2. V gave up 4 bases and J gave up 1 base; unmatched junction bases: 3. Germline CDR1 is KGHDR and CDR2 is SFDVKD. The CDR3 loop spans 16 amino acids. In nucleotides, the CDR3 is TGTGCCACCAGTGAATTGACTAGCGGGTCCTACAATGAGCAGTTCTTC. Amino acid sequence: CATSELTSGSYNEQFF.

This clone was picked up a small number of times. The rearrangement links TRBV18 to TRBJ1-6; 7 positions match TRBD1. CDR1 and CDR2 from the germline V gene are KGHSH and LQKENI. V shed 3 bases, J shed 7 bases, and the junction held 6 bases outside the gene matches. CDR3 length: 15 residues. The CDR3 spells CASSPTGTVNSPLHF. CDR3 in DNA: TGTGCCAGCTCACCTACCGGGACAGTGAATTCACCCCTCCACTTT.

This clone was observed a few times. J is TRBJ2-3 and V is TRBV2, with D tentatively TRBD1 (6 bases). Germline assignment: CDR1 SNHLY and CDR2 FYNNEI. Trimming took 6 bases from V and 3 from J, leaving 19 bases between them. The CDR3 spans 16 residues. The CDR3 DNA follows: TGTGCCAGCAGGCGGCCTGGGGGCTATGGGACAGATACGCAGTATTTT. Protein: CASRRPGGYGTDTQYF.

This clone is a singleton in its sample. The V call is TRBV6-5, the J call TRBJ1-3; D is perhaps TRBD1 (6 bases). The germline V gene has CDR1 MNHEY and CDR2 SVGAGI. Trimming removed 4 bases from V and 3 bases from J, with 13 bases in between. There are 15 residues in the CDR3. CDR3 sequence reads: CASSSVGGYGNTIYF. The CDR3 coding sequence is TGTGCCAGCAGTTCCGTCGGGGGCTATGGAAACACCATATATTTT.

The genes are TRBV24-1 and TRBJ2-1; D is ambiguous. V gave up 0 bases and J gave up 3 bases, with 11 bases separating them. This CDR3 region has 16 residues. In germline, CDR1 is KGHDR, CDR2 SFDVKD. In DNA, the CDR3 is TGTGCCACCAGTGATTTGAACAGCCGCGACTACAATGAGCAGTTCTTC. The encoded protein is CATSDLNSRDYNEQFF.

The chain combines TRBV3-1 (or the pseudogene TRBV3-2) with TRBJ2-5, with 7 nucleotides matching TRBD1. Germline CDR1 and CDR2: LGHDT and YNNKEL (reference sequence). The CDR3 spans 15 residues. V was pared by 4 bases and J by 1 base, with 6 bases of the junction left unmatched. The CDR3 DNA follows: TGTGCCAGCAGCCGTACTCGGGACAGCCAAGAGACCCAGTACTTC. Encoded protein: CASSRTRDSQETQYF.

The chain combines TRBV12-3 or TRBV12-4 with TRBJ1-1; 8 bases align to TRBD1. V lost 6 bases, J lost 5 bases, and 5 bases stayed unmatched. This CDR3 region has 13 residues. The CDR3 nucleotides read TGTGCCAGCAGGAGGACAGGGCGAACTGAAGCTTTCTTT. Protein sequence: CASRRTGRTEAFF.

This rearrangement joins TRBV7-3 to TRBJ2-5, with D possibly being TRBD1 (5 bases). The CDR3 has 14 residues. The germline gives CDR1 SGHTA, CDR2 FQGTGA. V was trimmed by 2 bases and J by 5 bases, leaving 12 bases between them. The CDR3 spells CASSLSGFGETQYF. The CDR3 nucleotides read TGTGCCAGCAGCTTATCAGGGTTTGGGGAGACCCAGTACTTC.

The V gene is TRBV4-1, the J gene TRBJ1-4; weak D call: TRBD1 (5 bases). Germline values: CDR1 MGHRA, CDR2 YSYEKL. This CDR3 contains 13 residues. The V end lost 0 bases, the J end lost 17 bases, and 16 bases lay between the germline ends. The CDR3 DNA reads as TGCGCCAGCAGCCAAGAGAGGTGGGACCGTGTTTTTTTT. Translation: CASSQERWDRVFF.